Each of the 3 T cell receptor beta chains below was sequenced from the same sample in a study of T cell responses to AZD1222 COVID-19 vaccine. Libraries were prepared by immunoSEQ multiplex PCR; TCRdb keeps only in-frame clonotypes and omits some of them. The sample lists 90,000 to 120,000 clones, 85% to 95% occurring once. Here the sequenced sample was peripheral blood, taken 28 days after the second AZD1222 dose. The receptors stem from an adult who received the AZD1222 COVID-19 vaccine.

V usage is TRBV12-3 or TRBV12-4 and J usage is TRBJ1-1, with D unresolved. Trimming took 5 bases from V and 5 from J, leaving 12 bases between them. The CDR3 contains 13 residues. CDR3 sequence (DNA): TGTGCCAGCAGTCTTACGGTCCTAACTGAAGCTTTCTTT. Translated: CASSLTVLTEAFF.

In this sample, this clone turned up once. This sequence joins TRBV6-5 and TRBJ1-3, with 10 positions matching TRBD1. V lost 4 bases to trimming and J lost 3 bases; unmatched junction nucleotides: 6. The CDR3 runs to 16 residues. Germline CDR1 MNHEY, CDR2 SVGAGI. CDR3 in amino acids: CASSSPGTGVGNTIYF. CDR3 sequence (DNA): TGTGCCAGCAGTTCCCCCGGGACAGGGGTTGGAAACACCATATATTTT.

V gene TRBV6-6 combines with J gene TRBJ2-2; 12 nucleotides align to TRBD2. There are 17 residues in the CDR3. Germline V CDR1 and CDR2: MNHNY, SVGAGI (reference sequence). After removal of 5 bases from V and 0 bases from J, the junction contained 4 bases not matched to a gene. CDR3: CASSPRTSGANTGELFF. The CDR3 DNA follows: TGTGCCAGCAGTCCCAGGACTAGCGGGGCGAACACCGGGGAGCTGTTTTTT.